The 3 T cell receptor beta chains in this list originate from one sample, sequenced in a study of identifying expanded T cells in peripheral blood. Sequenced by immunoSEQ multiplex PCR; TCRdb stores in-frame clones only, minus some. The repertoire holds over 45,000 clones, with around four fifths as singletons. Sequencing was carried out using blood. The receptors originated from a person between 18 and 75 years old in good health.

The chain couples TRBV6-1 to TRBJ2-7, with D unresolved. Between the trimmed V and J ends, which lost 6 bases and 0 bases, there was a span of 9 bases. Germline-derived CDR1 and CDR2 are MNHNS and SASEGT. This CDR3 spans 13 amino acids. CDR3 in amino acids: CASRTSSSYEQYF. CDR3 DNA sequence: TGTGCCAGCAGAACGTCTAGCTCCTACGAGCAGTACTTC.

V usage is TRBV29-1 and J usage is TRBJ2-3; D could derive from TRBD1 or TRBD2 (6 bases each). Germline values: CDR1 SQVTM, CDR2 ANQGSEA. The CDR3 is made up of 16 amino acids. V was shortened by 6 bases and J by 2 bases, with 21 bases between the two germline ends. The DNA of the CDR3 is TGCAGCGTGAAAGGGGGGTTATGGGCGATCACAGATACGCAGTATTTT. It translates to CSVKGGLWAITDTQYF.

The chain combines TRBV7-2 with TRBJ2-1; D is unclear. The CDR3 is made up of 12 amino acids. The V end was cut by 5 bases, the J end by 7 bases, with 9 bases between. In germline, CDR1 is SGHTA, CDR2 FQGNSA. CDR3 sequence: CASSHLGNEQFF. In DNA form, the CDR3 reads TGTGCCAGCAGCCATCTAGGGAATGAGCAGTTCTTC.